A single sample gave rise to the 11 T cell receptor beta chains below, sequenced in a study of neurological immune-mediated disorders. TCRdb itself ran the 5' RACE reads through MiXCR, one entry per CDR3 protein. The sample holds 95,000 to 150,000 distinct CDR3 sequences, about 3.2% seen once. Specimen: PBMCs. These receptors all stem from a woman aged 30 to 39 with multiple sclerosis.

This clonotype has just a few counts. The chain has TRBV6-2 or TRBV6-3 and TRBJ2-1; 15 bases fit TRBD2. V lost 10 bases to trimming and J lost 6 bases; unmatched junction nucleotides: 7. The length of the CDR3 is 15 residues. Germline CDR1 reads MNHEY; CDR2 reads SVGEGT. CDR3 sequence reads: CAIAPGLAGGNEQFF. The DNA of the CDR3 is TGTGCCATCGCCCCGGGACTAGCGGGGGGCAATGAGCAGTTCTTC.

This clonotype was seen repeatedly, ten times or more. The genes are TRBV5-1 and TRBJ2-2, with no clear D. Germline V gene lookup returns CDR1 SGHRS and CDR2 YFSETQ. The CDR3 is made up of 12 amino acids. V lost 7 bases and J 8 bases, leaving 12 bases between the germline ends. DNA of the CDR3: TGCGCCAGCGGCAGAGACGCGGGGGAGCTGTTTTTT. Translation: CASGRDAGELFF.

This clonotype has a count of ten or more. The chain recombines TRBV20-1 with TRBJ1-2; no clear D. CDR3 length equals 11 residues. Trimming took 5 bases from V and 0 from J, leaving 4 bases between them. Germline V CDR1 and CDR2: DFQATT, SNEGSKA (reference sequence). CDR3 sequence reads: CSADSNYGYTF. The CDR3, as DNA: TGCAGTGCTGATTCTAACTATGGCTACACCTTC.

At least ten counts were recorded for this clonotype. The rearrangement links TRBV20-1 to TRBJ1-2; TRBD1 might be the D (6 bases). With 5 bases removed from V and 5 bases from J, the gap between germline ends came to 30 bases. The CDR3 has 18 amino acids. In germline, CDR1 is DFQATT, CDR2 SNEGSKA (reference sequence). CDR3 sequence (DNA): TGCAGTGCTTTCGAAAGGGGCGGGACACTCGGAGATCGGTATGGCTACACCTTC. Its protein is CSAFERGGTLGDRYGYTF.

This clonotype was seen at least ten times. This rearrangement joins TRBV5-5 to TRBJ1-5; maybe TRBD1 (5 bases). V dropped 0 bases and J dropped 7 bases, with 17 bases sitting between them. Germline V gene sequence: CDR1 SGHKS, CDR2 YYEKEE (reference sequence). The CDR3 extends over 16 amino acids. CDR3 sequence: CASSLGAGREGQPQHF. CDR3 sequence (DNA): TGTGCCAGCAGCTTGGGTGCAGGGAGGGAAGGGCAGCCCCAGCATTTT.

This clonotype was counted at least ten times. The genes are TRBV5-5 and TRBJ2-3; a weak D match, TRBD2 (6 bases). This CDR3 contains 15 residues. Germline-derived CDR1 and CDR2 are SGHKS and YYEKEE (reference sequence). Deletions cut 5 bases from V and 0 bases from J, with 13 bases between. This CDR3 is CASSRGLPSTDTQYF. CDR3 DNA sequence: TGTGCCAGCAGTCGGGGACTCCCCAGCACAGATACGCAGTATTTT. Combining the CDR3 with reference TRBV5-5 and TRBJ2-3 gives the whole variable domain DAGVTQSPTHLIKTRGQQVTLRCSPISGHKSVSWYQQVLGQGPQFIFQYYEKEERGRGNFPDRFSARQFPNYSSELNVNALLLGDSALYLCASSRGLPSTDTQYFGPGTRLTVL.

In its sample, this clonotype was seen many times. The chain has TRBV6-2 or TRBV6-3 and TRBJ1-1, with D tentatively TRBD1 (6 bases). The CDR3 totals 15 residues. V lost 5 bases and J 1 base, leaving 14 bases between the germline ends. Germline CDR1 is MNHEY and CDR2 is SVGEGT. CDR3 DNA sequence: TGTGCCAGCAGTGGCCCCGGGACATGGAACACTGAAGCTTTCTTT. Amino acids: CASSGPGTWNTEAFF.

This clonotype was counted ten times or more. The CDR3 protein is CSARGTSTGALEETQYF. The CDR3 nucleotides read TGCAGTGCTAGGGGGACCTCGACAGGGGCCCTGGAAGAGACCCAGTACTTC. The chain combines TRBV20-1 with TRBJ2-5; TRBD1 matches at 8 bases. Germline V gene data show CDR1 as DFQATT and CDR2 as SNEGSKA (reference sequence). Trimming took 3 bases from V and 3 from J; bases not matched to a gene: 15. The CDR3 consists of 17 residues.

In the case of this clonotype: With a much larger clone just one base away, this may be a read error. The J gene is TRBJ1-6, the V gene TRBV6-2 or TRBV6-3; a weak D match, TRBD1 (5 bases). CDR3 size: 13 residues. From germline, CDR1 is MNHEY and CDR2 SVGEGT. CDR3 DNA: TGTGCCAGCGTGCCCATGGGGGATTCACACCTCCACTTT. Amino acids: CASVPMGDSHLHF.

The sample holds many counts of this clonotype. This chain uses TRBV19 with TRBJ1-2; D is unresolved. Trimming left V 3 bases short and J 6 bases short, with 11 bases between. The CDR3 extends over 13 amino acids. Germline values: CDR1 LNHDA, CDR2 SQIVND (reference sequence). The DNA for the CDR3 is TGTGCCAGTAGTATTGCGGCTGCTGATGGCTACACCTTC. It codes for CASSIAAADGYTF.

This clonotype was picked up many times. The chain has TRBV7-9 and TRBJ2-6; 8 bases align to TRBD1. CDR3 length: 18 amino acids. Germline CDR1 reads SEHNR; CDR2 reads FQNEAQ (reference sequence). V was pared by 0 bases and J by 0 bases, with 4 bases of the junction left unmatched. CDR3 region: CASSLAWTGSSGANVLTF. The DNA of the CDR3 is TGTGCCAGCAGCTTAGCGTGGACAGGGAGCTCTGGGGCCAACGTCCTGACTTTC.